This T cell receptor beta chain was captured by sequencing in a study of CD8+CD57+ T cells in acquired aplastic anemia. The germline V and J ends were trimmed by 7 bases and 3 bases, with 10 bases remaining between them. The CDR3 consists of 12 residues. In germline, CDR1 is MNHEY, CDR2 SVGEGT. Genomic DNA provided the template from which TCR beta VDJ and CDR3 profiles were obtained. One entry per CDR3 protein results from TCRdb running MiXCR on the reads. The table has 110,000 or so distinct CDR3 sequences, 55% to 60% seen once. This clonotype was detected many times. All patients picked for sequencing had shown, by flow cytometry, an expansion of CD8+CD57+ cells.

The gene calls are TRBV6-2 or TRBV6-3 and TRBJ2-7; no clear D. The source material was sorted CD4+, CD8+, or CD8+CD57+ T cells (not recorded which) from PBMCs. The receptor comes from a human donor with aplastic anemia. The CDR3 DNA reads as TGTGCCAGCAATAGAGGAGACTACGAGCAGTACTTC. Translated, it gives CASNRGDYEQYF.